This T cell receptor beta chain was profiled in a study of T cell responses to AZD1222 COVID-19 vaccine. Only in-frame clones appear in the TCRdb table, and some are missing; sequencing was by immunoSEQ multiplex PCR. Among about 85,000 clones listed, roughly 85% were seen once. The study pooled second doses at about 4 or about 12 weeks. V gave up 5 bases and J gave up 6 bases, with 17 bases separating them. The CDR3 length is 14 residues. Per germline, CDR1 SGHVS and CDR2 FQNEAQ. The chain joins TRBV7-8 to TRBJ2-7; no definite D call. The source material was peripheral blood, sampled 28 days after the second AZD1222 dose. The origin of this receptor is an adult who received the AZD1222 COVID-19 vaccine. CDR3 sequence reads: CASSTGPLVFEQYF. CDR3 nucleotide sequence: TGTGCCAGCAGCACCGGTCCGCTGGTTTTCGAGCAGTACTTC. Supplemented by reference TRBV7-8 and TRBJ2-7, the full variable domain reads GAGVSQSPRYKVAKRGQDVALRCDPISGHVSLFWYQQALGQGPEFLTYFQNEAQLDKSGLPSDRFFAERPEGSVSTLKIQRTQQEDSAVYLCASSTGPLVFEQYFGPGTRLTVT.